What follows are 15 T cell receptor beta chains derived from one specimen sequenced in a study of memory CD4+ T cells and cytomegalovirus serostatus. TCRdb's table, derived via immunoSEQ multiplex PCR, lists solely in-frame clones and lacks some. The profile shows just under 95,000 clones, about 80% of them singletons. Single viable CD3+CD4+CD8-CD45RO+ cells were sorted as the memory CD4+ T cells. The sequencing input was memory CD4+ T cells from blood. These receptors were collected from an adult in good health and CMV-seropositive.

The V and J genes are TRBV5-4 and TRBJ2-7; unclear D gene. Germline CDR1 is SGHNT and CDR2 is YYREEE (reference sequence). Trimming took off 0 bases at V and 6 bases at J, with 13 bases between the two ends. The CDR3 is 14 amino acids. The CDR3: CASSLDGRQSEQYF. DNA of the CDR3: TGTGCCAGCAGCTTGGACGGCAGACAAAGCGAGCAGTACTTC.

J is TRBJ1-3 and V is TRBV6-6, with a tentative D call TRBD1 (5 bases). Germline lookup yields CDR1 MNHNY and CDR2 SVGAGI (reference sequence). The CDR3 consists of 15 residues. Trimming shortened V by 6 bases and J by 2 bases, and 14 bases separated the two germline ends. CDR3 sequence reads: CASRQTQGPGNTIYF. DNA for the CDR3: TGTGCCAGCAGGCAGACCCAGGGACCTGGAAACACCATATATTTT.

The chain recombines TRBV5-4 with TRBJ2-5; possibly TRBD2 for D (5 bases). Germline lookup yields CDR1 SGHNT and CDR2 YYREEE (reference sequence). The length of the CDR3 is 14 residues. Trimming removed 1 base at V and 0 bases at J, with 7 bases between. The CDR3 DNA sequence: TGTGCCAGCAGCTTGACTAGAGACCAAGAGACCCAGTACTTC. Translation: CASSLTRDQETQYF.

The chain uses TRBV5-1 and TRBJ2-1; 8 bases agree with TRBD1. The germline CDR1 and CDR2 sequences are SGHRS and YFSETQ. The CDR3 is made up of 14 amino acids. V lost 5 bases to trimming and J lost 7 bases; unmatched junction nucleotides: 8. CDR3 region: CASSRQGLENEQFF. The CDR3 DNA is TGCGCCAGCAGTCGACAGGGGCTGGAAAATGAGCAGTTCTTC.

The rearrangement links TRBV5-6 to TRBJ2-7, with a possible D match to TRBD2 (6 bases). The ends were cut back, 6 bases at V and 7 bases at J, with 17 bases in the middle. The CDR3 is 13 residues long. Looked up from germline, CDR1 is SGHDT and CDR2 is YYEEEE. CDR3 in amino acids: CASTPIGGLEQYF. The CDR3, as DNA: TGTGCCAGCACTCCGATTGGGGGGTTGGAGCAGTACTTC.

The V gene is TRBV6-5, the J gene TRBJ2-7, with D perhaps being TRBD1 or TRBD2 (5 bases each). CDR1 MNHEY and CDR2 SVGAGI come from the germline V gene. Trimming removed 5 bases from V and 0 bases from J, with 11 bases in between. The CDR3 has 14 residues. CDR3 sequence: CASSPGTVSYEQYF. In nucleotides, the CDR3 is TGTGCCAGCAGTCCCGGGACGGTCTCCTACGAGCAGTACTTC.

A single count supports this clone. V gene TRBV5-4 combines with J gene TRBJ2-1; 9 bases fit TRBD2. The junction had 9 bases not matched to a gene; V was cut back by 2 bases and J by 9 bases. Germline V gene data show CDR1 as SGHNT and CDR2 as YYREEE (reference sequence). The CDR3 extends over 15 amino acids. The CDR3 loop reads CASSFSAGGRIEQFF. CDR3 DNA: TGTGCCAGCAGCTTTTCGGCGGGAGGGCGGATTGAGCAGTTCTTC. Drawing the rest from reference TRBV5-4 and TRBJ2-1, the complete variable domain is ETGVTQSPTHLIKTRGQQVTLRCSSQSGHNTVSWYQQALGQGPQFIFQYYREEENGRGNFPPRFSGLQFPNYSSELNVNALELDDSALYLCASSFSAGGRIEQFFGPGTRLTVL.

This chain uses TRBV18 with TRBJ2-7; D is possibly TRBD1 or TRBD2 (5 bases each). With 4 bases removed from V and 2 bases from J, the gap between germline ends came to 18 bases. CDR1 and CDR2 (germline): KGHSH, LQKENI. CDR3 length: 16 residues. CDR3 nucleotides: TGTGCCAGCTCACTTCTTGGGACCGATCGGACCTACGAGCAGTACTTC. It specifies CASSLLGTDRTYEQYF.

The table lists this clone with a few counts. This chain uses TRBV19 with TRBJ1-2; no clear D. Deletions cut 6 bases from V and 1 base from J, with 15 bases between. The CDR3 runs to 15 residues. Germline CDR1 reads LNHDA; CDR2 reads SQIVND (reference sequence). This CDR3 is CASSHAGIINYGYTF. In nucleotides, the CDR3 is TGTGCCAGTAGCCACGCGGGGATAATTAACTATGGCTACACCTTC. Full variable domain (outside the CDR3, taken from reference TRBV19 and TRBJ1-2): DGGITQSPKYLFRKEGQNVTLSCEQNLNHDAMYWYRQDPGQGLRLIYYSQIVNDFQKGDIAEGYSVSREKKESFPLTVTSAQKNPTAFYLCASSHAGIINYGYTFGSGTRLTVV.

This chain joins TRBV6-6 and TRBJ1-2; maybe TRBD1 (6 bases). CDR3 size: 14 residues. V shed 5 bases and J shed 2 bases, with 12 bases lying between them. CDR1 and CDR2 from the germline V gene are MNHNY and SVGAGI (reference sequence). The CDR3 loop is CASSRGHVNYGYTF. CDR3 sequence (DNA): TGTGCCAGCAGTCGGGGACATGTGAACTATGGCTACACCTTC.

The chain couples TRBV19 to TRBJ2-7; 11 bases agree with TRBD2. The J segment lost 2 bases and the V segment lost 3 bases, leaving 12 bases of the junction unmatched. Germline V gives CDR1 LNHDA, CDR2 SQIVND (reference sequence). The CDR3 consists of 18 residues. The CDR3: CASSISSLTSGGAYEQYF. DNA of the CDR3: TGTGCCAGTAGTATTTCCAGCTTAACTAGCGGGGGAGCCTACGAGCAGTACTTC.

CDR3 coding DNA: TGTGCCAGCAGTTTTCCCAGCGACTCCTACGAGCAGTACTTC. Translating it yields CASSFPSDSYEQYF. The chain recombines TRBV28 with TRBJ2-7; D unclear. The CDR3 spans 14 residues. Trimming left V 3 bases short and J 0 bases short, with 9 bases between. Germline CDR1 is MDHEN and CDR2 is SYDVKM.

The V gene is TRBV5-1, the J gene TRBJ2-3; D gene ambiguous. Trimming removed 0 bases from V and 2 bases from J, with 25 bases in between. CDR3 size: 20 residues. Germline assignment: CDR1 SGHRS and CDR2 YFSETQ. CDR3 residues: CASSLEVPALGFSHTDTQYF. The CDR3 region has the DNA TGCGCCAGCAGCTTGGAAGTCCCCGCCCTGGGCTTTTCGCACACAGATACGCAGTATTTT. The entire variable domain, with the rest obtained from reference TRBV5-1 and TRBJ2-3, is as follows: KAGVTQTPRYLIKTRGQQVTLSCSPISGHRSVSWYQQTPGQGLQFLFEYFSETQRNKGNFPGRFSGRQFSNSRSEMNVSTLELGDSALYLCASSLEVPALGFSHTDTQYFGPGTRLTVL.

The genes are TRBV10-3 and TRBJ1-4, with TRBD1 matching 8 bases. Trimming at V came to 8 bases and at J to 6 bases, leaving 5 bases not matched to a gene. This CDR3 comprises 13 residues. Germline V gene lookup returns CDR1 ENHRY and CDR2 SYGVKD. The CDR3 DNA reads TGTGCCATCCAGGGGGCGCTCGATGAAAAACTGTTTTTT. Translating gives CAIQGALDEKLFF.

The V and J genes are TRBV6-5 and TRBJ2-7, with D hard to call. The V end lost 4 bases, the J end lost 5 bases, and 6 bases lay between the germline ends. The CDR3 runs to 11 residues. Per the germline V gene, CDR1 is MNHEY and CDR2 is SVGAGI. CDR3 sequence: CASSWLNEQYF. CDR3 bases: TGTGCCAGCAGTTGGTTGAACGAGCAGTACTTC.